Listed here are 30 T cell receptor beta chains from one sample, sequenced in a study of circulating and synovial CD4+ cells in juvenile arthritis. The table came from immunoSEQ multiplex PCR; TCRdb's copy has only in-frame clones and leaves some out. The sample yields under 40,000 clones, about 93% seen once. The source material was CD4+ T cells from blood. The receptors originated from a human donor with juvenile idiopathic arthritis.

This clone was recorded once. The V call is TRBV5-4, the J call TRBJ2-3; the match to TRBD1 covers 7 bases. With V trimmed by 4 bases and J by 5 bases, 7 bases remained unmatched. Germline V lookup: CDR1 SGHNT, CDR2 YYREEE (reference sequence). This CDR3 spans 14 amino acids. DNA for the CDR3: TGTGCCAGCAGCCCGGGGACAGTTGAAGATACGCAGTATTTT. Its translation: CASSPGTVEDTQYF. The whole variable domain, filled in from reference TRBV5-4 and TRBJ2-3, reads ETGVTQSPTHLIKTRGQQVTLRCSSQSGHNTVSWYQQALGQGPQFIFQYYREEENGRGNFPPRFSGLQFPNYSSELNVNALELDDSALYLCASSPGTVEDTQYFGPGTRLTVL.

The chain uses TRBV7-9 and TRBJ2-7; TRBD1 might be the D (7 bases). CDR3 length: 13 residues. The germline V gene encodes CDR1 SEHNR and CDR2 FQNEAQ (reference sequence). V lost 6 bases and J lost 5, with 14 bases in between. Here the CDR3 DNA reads TGTGCCAGCAGAATGCAGGGGGGCCACGAGCAGTACTTC. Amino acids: CASRMQGGHEQYF.

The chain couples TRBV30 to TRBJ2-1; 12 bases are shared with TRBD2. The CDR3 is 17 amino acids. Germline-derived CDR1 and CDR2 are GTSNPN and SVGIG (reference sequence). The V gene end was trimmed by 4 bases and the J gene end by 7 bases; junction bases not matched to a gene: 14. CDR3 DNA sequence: TGTGCCTGGATTCGGCTAGCGGGGGGGACCTCTGGGAATGAGCAGTTCTTC. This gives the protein CAWIRLAGGTSGNEQFF.

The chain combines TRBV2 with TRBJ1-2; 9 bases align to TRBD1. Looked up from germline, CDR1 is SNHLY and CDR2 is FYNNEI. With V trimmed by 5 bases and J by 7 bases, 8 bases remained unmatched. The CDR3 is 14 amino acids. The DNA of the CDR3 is TGTGCCAGCAGTCCGGGACAGGGCTCCTTTGGCTACACCTTC. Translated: CASSPGQGSFGYTF.

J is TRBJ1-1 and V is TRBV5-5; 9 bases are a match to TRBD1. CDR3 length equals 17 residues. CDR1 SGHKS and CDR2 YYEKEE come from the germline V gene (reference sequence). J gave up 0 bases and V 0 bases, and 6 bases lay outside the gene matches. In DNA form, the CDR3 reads TGTGCCAGCAGCTTGGCTCCGGGGACAGGGATGAACACTGAAGCTTTCTTT. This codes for CASSLAPGTGMNTEAFF.

The CDR3 loop is CASSLGGTGGYEQYF. The CDR3, as DNA: TGCGCCAGCAGCTTGGGGGGGACAGGGGGCTACGAGCAGTACTTC. The V gene is TRBV5-1, the J gene TRBJ2-7; TRBD1 matches at 11 bases. The V and J ends lost 0 bases and 3 bases, in that order; junction bases with no gene match: 2. The CDR3 runs 15 residues. The germline CDR1 and CDR2 sequences are SGHRS and YFSETQ. Full variable domain (outside the CDR3, taken from reference TRBV5-1 and TRBJ2-7): KAGVTQTPRYLIKTRGQQVTLSCSPISGHRSVSWYQQTPGQGLQFLFEYFSETQRNKGNFPGRFSGRQFSNSRSEMNVSTLELGDSALYLCASSLGGTGGYEQYFGPGTRLTVT.

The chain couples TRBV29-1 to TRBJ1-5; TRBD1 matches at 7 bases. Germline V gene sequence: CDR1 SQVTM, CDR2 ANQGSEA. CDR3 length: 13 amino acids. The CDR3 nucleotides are TGCGGTACCCGAGAGGGGGCCGGTCAGCCCCAGCATTTT. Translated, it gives CGTREGAGQPQHF.

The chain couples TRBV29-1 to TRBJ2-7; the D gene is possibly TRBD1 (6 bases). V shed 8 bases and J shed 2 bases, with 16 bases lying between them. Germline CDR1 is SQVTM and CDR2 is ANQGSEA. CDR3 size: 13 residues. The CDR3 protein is CSILRDNPYEQYF. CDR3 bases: TGCAGCATTTTACGGGACAATCCCTACGAGCAGTACTTC.

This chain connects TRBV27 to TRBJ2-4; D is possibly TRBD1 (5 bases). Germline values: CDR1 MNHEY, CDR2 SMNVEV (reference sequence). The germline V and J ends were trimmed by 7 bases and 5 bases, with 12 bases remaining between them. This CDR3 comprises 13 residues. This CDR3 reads CASIQMGQNIQYF. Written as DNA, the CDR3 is TGTGCCAGCATTCAGATGGGGCAAAACATTCAGTACTTC.

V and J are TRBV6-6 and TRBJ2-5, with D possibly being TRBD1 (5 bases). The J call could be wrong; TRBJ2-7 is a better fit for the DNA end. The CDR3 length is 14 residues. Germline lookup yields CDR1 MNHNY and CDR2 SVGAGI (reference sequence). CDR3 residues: CASSSATVPYEQYF. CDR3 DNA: TGTGCCAGCAGTTCCGCGACAGTCCCCTACGAGCAGTACTTC.

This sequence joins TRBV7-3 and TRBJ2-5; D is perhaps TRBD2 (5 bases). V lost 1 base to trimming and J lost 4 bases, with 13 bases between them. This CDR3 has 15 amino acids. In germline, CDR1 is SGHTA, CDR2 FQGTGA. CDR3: CASSLRGSVGETQYF. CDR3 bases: TGTGCCAGCAGCTTAAGAGGGAGCGTGGGAGAGACCCAGTACTTC.

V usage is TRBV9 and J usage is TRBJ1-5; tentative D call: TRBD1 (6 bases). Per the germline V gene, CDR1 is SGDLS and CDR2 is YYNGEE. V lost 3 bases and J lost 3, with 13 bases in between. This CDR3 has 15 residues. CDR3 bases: TGTGCCAGCAGCGCTCAGGGGTCCTACAATCAGCCCCAGCATTTT. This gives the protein CASSAQGSYNQPQHF.

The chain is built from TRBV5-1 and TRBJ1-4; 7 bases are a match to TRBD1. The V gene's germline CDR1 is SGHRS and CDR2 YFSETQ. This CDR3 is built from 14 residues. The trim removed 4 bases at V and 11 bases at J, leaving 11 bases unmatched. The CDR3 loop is CASSIRQGIRKLFF. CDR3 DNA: TGCGCCAGCAGCATTAGACAGGGTATACGGAAACTGTTTTTT.

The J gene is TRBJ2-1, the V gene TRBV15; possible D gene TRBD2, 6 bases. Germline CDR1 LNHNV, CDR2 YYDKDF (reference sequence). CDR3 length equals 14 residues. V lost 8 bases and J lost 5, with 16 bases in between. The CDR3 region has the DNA TGTGCCACCTCCGGGAGAAGACTCAACAATGAGCAGTTCTTC. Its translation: CATSGRRLNNEQFF. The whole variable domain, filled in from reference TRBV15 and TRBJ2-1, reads DAMVIQNPRYQVTQFGKPVTLSCSQTLNHNVMYWYQQKSSQAPKLLFHYYDKDFNNEADTPDNFQSRRPNTSFCFLDIRSPGLGDTAMYLCATSGRRLNNEQFFGPGTRLTVL.

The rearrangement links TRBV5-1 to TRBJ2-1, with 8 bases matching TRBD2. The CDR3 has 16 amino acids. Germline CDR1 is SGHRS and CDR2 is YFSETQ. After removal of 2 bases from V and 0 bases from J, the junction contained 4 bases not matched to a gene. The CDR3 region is CASSFTSGSSYNEQFF. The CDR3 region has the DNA TGCGCCAGCAGCTTCACTAGCGGCAGCTCCTACAATGAGCAGTTCTTC.

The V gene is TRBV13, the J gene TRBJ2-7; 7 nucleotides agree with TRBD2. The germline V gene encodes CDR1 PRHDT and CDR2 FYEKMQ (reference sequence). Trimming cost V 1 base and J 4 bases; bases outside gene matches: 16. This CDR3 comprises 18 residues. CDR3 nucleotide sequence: TGTGCCAGCAGCTTAGAGGGTGTCGGCGGGAGTATTACTTACGAGCAGTACTTC. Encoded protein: CASSLEGVGGSITYEQYF.

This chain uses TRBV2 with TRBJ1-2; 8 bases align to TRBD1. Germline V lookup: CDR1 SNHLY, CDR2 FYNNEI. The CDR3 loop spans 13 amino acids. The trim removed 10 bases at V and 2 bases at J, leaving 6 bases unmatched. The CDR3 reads CATYGTGNYGYTF. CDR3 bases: TGTGCCACTTATGGGACAGGCAACTATGGCTACACCTTC.

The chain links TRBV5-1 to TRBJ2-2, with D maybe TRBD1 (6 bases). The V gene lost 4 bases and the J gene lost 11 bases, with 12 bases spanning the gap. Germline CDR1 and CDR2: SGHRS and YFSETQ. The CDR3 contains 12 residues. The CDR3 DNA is TGCGCCAGCAGCGAACAGGGCTCCGAGCTGTTTTTT. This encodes CASSEQGSELFF.

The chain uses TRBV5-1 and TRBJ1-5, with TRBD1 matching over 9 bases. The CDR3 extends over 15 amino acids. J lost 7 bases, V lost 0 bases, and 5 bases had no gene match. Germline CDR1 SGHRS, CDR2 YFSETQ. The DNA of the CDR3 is TGCGCCAGCAGCTTGGGCACAGGGGGCGGGCAGCCCCAGCATTTT. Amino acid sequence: CASSLGTGGGQPQHF.

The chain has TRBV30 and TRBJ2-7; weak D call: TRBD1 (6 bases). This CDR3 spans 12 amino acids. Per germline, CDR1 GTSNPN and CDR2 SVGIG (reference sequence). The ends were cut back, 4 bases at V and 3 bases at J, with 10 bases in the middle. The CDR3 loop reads CAWTLTGYEQYF. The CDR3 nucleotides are TGTGCCTGGACATTGACAGGCTACGAGCAGTACTTC.

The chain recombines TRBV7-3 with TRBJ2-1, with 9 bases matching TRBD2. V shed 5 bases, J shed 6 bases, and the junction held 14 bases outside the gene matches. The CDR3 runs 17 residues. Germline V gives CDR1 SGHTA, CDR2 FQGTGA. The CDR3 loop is CASSPRGRTSVSNEQFF. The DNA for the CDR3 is TGTGCCAGCAGCCCCCGGGGCAGGACTAGCGTATCCAATGAGCAGTTCTTC.

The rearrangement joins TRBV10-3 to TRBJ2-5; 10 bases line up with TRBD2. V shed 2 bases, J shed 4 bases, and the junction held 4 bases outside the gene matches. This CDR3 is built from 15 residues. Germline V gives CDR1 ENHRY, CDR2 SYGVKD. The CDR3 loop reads CAISETSGTPETQYF. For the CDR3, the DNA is TGTGCCATCAGTGAGACTAGCGGGACCCCAGAGACCCAGTACTTC.

The CDR3 DNA follows: TGTGCCAGCACCTTAGGTGGCGGGATACCGTACAATGAGCAGTTCTTC. Translated, it gives CASTLGGGIPYNEQFF. The chain links TRBV28 to TRBJ2-1; D is possibly TRBD2 (6 bases). The CDR3 contains 16 residues. The V end lost 7 bases, the J end lost 4 bases, and 20 bases lay between the germline ends. The germline V gene has CDR1 MDHEN and CDR2 SYDVKM.

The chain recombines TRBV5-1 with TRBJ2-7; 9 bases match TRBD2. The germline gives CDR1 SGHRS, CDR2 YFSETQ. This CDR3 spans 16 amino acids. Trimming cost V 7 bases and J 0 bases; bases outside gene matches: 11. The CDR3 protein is CASGSSGERGSYEQYF. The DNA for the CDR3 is TGCGCCAGCGGTTCTAGCGGGGAAAGAGGCTCCTACGAGCAGTACTTC.

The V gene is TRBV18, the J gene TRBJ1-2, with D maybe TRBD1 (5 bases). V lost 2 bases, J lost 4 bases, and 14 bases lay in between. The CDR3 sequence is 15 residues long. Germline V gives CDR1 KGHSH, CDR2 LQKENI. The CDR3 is CASSPVEGRGYGYTF. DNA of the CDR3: TGTGCCAGCTCACCAGTGGAGGGGCGCGGCTATGGCTACACCTTC.

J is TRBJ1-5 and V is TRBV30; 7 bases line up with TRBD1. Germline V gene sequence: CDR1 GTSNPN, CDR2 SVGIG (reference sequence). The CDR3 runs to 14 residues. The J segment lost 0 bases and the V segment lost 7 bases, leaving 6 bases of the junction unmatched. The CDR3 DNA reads TGTGCCTTCACGACAGGGAATAGCAATCAGCCCCAGCATTTT. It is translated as CAFTTGNSNQPQHF. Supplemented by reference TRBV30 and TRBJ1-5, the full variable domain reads SQTIHQWPATLVQPVGSPLSLECTVEGTSNPNLYWYRQAAGRGLQLLFYSVGIGQISSEVPQNLSASRPQDRQFILSSKKLLLSDSGFYLCAFTTGNSNQPQHFGDGTRLSIL.

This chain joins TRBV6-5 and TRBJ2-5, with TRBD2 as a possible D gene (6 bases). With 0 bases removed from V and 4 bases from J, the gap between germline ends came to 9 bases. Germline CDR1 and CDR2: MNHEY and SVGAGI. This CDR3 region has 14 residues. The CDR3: CASSYSRGLETQYF. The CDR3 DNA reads TGTGCCAGCAGTTACTCGAGGGGACTAGAGACCCAGTACTTC.

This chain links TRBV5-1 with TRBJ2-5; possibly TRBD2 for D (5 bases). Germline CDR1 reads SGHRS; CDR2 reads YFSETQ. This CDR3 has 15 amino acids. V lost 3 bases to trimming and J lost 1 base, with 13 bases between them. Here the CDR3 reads CASSSRSGLQETQYF. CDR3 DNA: TGCGCCAGCAGCTCCCGGTCAGGACTCCAAGAGACCCAGTACTTC.

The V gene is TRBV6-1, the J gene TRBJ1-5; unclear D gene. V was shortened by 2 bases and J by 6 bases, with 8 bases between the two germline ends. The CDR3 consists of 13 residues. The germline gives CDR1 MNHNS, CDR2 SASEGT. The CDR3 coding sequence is TGTGCCAGCAGTGAAAGTCGAGGTCAGCCCCAGCATTTT. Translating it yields CASSESRGQPQHF.

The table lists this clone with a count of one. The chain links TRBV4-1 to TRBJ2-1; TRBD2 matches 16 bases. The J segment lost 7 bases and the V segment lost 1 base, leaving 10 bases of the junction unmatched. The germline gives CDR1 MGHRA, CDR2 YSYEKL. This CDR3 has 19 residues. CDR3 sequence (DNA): TGCGCCAGCAGCCAAGGCCCCCAGGGACTAGCGGGAGGGATGAATGAGCAGTTCTTC. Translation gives CASSQGPQGLAGGMNEQFF.